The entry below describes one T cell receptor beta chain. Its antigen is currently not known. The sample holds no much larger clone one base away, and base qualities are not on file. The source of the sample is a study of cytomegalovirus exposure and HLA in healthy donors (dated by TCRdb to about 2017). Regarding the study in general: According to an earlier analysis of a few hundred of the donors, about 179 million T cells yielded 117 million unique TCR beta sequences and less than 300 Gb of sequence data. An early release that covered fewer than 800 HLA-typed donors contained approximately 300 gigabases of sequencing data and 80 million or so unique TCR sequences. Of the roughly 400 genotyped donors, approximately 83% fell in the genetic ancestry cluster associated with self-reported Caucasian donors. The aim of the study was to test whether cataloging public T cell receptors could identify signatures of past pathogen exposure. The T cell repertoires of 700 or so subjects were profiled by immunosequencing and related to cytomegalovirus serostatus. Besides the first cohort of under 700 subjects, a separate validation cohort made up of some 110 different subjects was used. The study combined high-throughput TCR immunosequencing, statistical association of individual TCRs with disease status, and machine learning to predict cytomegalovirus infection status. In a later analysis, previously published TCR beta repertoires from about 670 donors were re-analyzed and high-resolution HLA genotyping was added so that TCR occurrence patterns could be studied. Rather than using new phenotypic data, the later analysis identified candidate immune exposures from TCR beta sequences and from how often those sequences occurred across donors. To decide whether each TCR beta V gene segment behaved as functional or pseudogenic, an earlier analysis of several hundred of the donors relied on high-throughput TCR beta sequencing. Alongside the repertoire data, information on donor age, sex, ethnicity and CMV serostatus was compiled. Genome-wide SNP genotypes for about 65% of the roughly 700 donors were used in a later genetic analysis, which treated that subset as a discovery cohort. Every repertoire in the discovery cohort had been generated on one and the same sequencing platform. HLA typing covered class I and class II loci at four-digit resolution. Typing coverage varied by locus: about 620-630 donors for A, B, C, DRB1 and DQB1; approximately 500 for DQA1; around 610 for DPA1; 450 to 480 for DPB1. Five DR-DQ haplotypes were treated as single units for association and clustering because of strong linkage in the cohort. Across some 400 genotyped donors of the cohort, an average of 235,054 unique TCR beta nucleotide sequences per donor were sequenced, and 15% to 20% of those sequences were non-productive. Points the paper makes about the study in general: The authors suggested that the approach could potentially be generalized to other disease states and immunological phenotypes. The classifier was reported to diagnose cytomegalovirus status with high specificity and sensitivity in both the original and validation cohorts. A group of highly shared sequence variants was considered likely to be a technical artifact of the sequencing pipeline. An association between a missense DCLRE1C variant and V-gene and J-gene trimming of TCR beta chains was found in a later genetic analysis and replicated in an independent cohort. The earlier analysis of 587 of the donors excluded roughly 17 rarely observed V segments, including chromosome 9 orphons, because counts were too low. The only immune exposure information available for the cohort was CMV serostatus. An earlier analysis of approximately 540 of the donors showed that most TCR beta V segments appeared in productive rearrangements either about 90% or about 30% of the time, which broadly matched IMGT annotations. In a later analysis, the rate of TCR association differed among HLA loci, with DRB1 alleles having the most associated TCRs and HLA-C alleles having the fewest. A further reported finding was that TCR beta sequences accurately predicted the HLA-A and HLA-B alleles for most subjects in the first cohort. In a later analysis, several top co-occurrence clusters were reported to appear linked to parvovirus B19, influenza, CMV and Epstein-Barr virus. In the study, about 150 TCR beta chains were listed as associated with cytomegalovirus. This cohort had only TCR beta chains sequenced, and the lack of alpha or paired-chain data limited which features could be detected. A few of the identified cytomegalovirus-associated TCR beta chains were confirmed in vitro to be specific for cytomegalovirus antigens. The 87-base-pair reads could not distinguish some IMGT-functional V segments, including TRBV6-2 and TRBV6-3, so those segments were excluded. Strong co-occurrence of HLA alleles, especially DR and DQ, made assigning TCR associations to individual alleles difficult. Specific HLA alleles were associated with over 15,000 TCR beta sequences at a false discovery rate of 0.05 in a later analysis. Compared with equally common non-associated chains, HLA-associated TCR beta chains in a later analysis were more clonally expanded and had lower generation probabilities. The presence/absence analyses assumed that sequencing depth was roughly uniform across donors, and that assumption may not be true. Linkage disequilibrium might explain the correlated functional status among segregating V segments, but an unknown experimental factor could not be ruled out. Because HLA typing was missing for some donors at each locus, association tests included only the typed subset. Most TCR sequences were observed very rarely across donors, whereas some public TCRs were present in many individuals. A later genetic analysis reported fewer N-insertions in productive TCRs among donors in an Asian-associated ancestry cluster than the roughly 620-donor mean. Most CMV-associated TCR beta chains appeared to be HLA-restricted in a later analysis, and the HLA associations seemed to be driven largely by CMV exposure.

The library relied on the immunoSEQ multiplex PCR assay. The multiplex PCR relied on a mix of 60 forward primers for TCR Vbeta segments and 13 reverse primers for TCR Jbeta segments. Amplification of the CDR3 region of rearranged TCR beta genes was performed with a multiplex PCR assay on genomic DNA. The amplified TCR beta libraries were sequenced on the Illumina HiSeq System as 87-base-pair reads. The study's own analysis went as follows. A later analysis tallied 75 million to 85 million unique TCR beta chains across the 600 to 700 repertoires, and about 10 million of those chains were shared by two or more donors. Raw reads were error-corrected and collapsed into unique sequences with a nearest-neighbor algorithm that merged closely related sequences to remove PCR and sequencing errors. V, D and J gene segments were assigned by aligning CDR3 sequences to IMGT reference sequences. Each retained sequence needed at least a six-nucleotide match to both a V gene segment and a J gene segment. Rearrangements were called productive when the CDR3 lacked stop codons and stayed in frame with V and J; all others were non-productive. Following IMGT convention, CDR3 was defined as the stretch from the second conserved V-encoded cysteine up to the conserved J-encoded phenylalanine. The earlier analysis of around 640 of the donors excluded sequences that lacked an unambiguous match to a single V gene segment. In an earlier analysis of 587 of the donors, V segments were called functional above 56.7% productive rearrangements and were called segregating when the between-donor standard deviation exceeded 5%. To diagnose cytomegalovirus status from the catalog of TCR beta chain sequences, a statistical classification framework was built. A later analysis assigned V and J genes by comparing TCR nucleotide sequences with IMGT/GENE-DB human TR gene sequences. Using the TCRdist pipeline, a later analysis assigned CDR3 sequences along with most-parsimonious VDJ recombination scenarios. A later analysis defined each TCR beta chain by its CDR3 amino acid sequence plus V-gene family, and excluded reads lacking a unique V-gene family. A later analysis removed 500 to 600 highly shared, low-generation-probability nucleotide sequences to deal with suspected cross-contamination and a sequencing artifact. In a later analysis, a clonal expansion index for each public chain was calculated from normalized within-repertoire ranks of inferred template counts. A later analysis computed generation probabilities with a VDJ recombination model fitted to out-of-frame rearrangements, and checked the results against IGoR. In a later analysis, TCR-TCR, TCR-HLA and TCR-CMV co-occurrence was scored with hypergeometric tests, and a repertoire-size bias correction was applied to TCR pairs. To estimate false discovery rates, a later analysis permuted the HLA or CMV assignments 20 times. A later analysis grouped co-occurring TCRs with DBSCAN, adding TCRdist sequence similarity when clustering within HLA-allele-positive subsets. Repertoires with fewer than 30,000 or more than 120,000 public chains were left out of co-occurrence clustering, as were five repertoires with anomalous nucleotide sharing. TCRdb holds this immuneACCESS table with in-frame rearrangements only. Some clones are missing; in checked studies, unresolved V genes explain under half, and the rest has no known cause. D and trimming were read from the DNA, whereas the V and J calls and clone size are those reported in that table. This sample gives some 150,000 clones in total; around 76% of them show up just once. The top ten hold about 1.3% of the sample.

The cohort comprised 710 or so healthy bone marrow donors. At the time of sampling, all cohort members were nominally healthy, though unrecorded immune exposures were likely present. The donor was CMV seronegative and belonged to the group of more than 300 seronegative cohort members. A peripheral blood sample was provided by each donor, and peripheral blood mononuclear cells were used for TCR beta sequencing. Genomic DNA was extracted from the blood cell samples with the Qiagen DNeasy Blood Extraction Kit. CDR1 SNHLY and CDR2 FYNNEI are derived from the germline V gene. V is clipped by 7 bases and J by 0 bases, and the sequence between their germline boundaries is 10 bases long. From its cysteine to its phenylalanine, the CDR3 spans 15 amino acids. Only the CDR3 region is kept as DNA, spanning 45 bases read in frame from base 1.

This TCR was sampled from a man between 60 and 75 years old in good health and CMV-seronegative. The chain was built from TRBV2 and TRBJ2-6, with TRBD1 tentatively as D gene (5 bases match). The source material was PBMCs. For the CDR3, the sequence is CASNLGRSGANVLTF. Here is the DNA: TGTGCCAGCAATTTGGGGCGCTCTGGGGCCAACGTCCTGACTTTC.